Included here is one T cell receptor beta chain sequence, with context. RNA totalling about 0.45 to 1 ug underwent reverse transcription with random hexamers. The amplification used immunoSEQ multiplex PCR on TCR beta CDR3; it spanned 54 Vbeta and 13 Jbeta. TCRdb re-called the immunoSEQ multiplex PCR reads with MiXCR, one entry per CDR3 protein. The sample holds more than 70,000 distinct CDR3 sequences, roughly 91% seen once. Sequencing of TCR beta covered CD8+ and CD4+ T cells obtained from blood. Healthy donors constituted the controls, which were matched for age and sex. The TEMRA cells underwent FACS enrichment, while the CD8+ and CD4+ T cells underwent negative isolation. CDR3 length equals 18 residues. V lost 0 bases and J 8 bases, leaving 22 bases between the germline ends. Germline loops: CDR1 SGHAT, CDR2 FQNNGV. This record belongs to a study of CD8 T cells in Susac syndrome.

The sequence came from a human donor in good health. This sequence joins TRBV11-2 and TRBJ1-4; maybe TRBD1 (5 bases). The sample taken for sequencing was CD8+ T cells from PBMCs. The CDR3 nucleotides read TGTGCCAGCAGCTTAGACGGCAGGGTTATCGAACTCGGCGAAAAACTGTTTTTT. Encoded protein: CASSLDGRVIELGEKLFF. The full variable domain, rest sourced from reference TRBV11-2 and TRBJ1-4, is EAGVAQSPRYKIIEKRQSVAFWCNPISGHATLYWYQQILGQGPKLLIQFQNNGVVDDSQLPKDRFSAERLKGVDSTLKIQPAKLEDSAVYLCASSLDGRVIELGEKLFFGSGTQLSVL.